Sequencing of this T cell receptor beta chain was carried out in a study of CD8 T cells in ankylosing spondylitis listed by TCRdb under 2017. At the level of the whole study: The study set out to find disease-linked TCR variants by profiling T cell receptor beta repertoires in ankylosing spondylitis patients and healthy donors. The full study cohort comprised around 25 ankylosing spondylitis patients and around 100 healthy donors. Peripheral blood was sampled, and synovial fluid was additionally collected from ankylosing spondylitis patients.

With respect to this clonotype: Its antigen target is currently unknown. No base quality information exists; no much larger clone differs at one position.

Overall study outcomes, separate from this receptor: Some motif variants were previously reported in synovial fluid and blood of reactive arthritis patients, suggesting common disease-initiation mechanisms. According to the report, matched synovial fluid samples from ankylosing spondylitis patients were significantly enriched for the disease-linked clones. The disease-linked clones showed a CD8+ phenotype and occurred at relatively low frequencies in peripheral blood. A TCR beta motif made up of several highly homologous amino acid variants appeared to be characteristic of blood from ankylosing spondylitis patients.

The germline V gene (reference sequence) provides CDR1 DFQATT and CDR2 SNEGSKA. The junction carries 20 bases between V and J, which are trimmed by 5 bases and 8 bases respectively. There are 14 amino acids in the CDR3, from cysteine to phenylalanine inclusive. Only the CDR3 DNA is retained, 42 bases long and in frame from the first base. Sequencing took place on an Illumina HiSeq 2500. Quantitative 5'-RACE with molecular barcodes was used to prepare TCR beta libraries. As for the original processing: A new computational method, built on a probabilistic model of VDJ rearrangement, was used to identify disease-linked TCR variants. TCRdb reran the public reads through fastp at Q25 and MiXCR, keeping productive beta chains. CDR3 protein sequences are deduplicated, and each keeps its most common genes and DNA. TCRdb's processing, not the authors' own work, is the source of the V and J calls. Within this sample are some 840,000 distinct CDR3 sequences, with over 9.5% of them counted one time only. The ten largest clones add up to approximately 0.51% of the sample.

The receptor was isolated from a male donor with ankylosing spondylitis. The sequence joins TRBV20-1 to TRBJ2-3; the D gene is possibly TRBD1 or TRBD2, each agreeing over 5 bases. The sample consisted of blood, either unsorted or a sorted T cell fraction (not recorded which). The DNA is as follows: TGCAGTGCTTCGGGACGGAAGGTCAAAGGTACGCAGTATTTT. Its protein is CSASGRKVKGTQYF.